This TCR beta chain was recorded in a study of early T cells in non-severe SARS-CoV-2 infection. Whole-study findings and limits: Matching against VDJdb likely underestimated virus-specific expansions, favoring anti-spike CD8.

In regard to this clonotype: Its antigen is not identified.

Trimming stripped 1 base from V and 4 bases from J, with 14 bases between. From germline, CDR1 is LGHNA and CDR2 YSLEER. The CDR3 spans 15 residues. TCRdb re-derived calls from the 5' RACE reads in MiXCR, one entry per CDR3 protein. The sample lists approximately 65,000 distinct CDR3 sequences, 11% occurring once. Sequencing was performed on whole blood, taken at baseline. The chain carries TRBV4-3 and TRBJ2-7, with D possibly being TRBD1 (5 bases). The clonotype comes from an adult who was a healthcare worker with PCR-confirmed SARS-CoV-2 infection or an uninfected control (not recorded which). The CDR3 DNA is TGCGCCAGCAGCCAAGGAAGACAGAATATTTACGAGCAGTACTTC. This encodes CASSQGRQNIYEQYF.